Each of the 28 T cell receptor beta chains below was sequenced from the same sample in a study of vaccination effects on CD4 cells after COVID-19. Generated by immunoSEQ multiplex PCR, the TCRdb table keeps only in-frame clones and is missing some. The table lists about 45,000 clones, around 66% of them singletons. These receptors lack a known antigen. The ViraFEST assay expanded antigen-specific CD4+ T cells with viral peptide pools before sequencing. Cultured cells yielded isolated CD4+ T cells after 10 to 11 days. PCR-confirmed SARS-CoV-2 infection occurred in the person between March and December 2020. This material consisted of CD4+ T cells from PBMCs cultured with a peptide pool, taken before COVID-19 vaccination. The receptor set was obtained from a human donor who had a prior SARS-CoV-2 infection.

V and J are TRBV5-6 and TRBJ2-7; tentatively, D is TRBD2 (6 bases). Germline V gives CDR1 SGHDT, CDR2 YYEEEE. Trimming stripped 7 bases from V and 6 bases from J, with 17 bases between. CDR3 length: 13 amino acids. CDR3 nucleotides: TGTGCCAGCCTGAAGACCGCCGGGGGCGAGCAGTACTTC. Protein product: CASLKTAGGEQYF. The whole variable domain, filled in from reference TRBV5-6 and TRBJ2-7, reads DAGVTQSPTHLIKTRGQQVTLRCSPKSGHDTVSWYQQALGQGPQFIFQYYEEEERQRGNFPDRFSGHQFPNYSSELNVNALLLGDSALYLCASLKTAGGEQYFGPGTRLTVT.

The V call is TRBV5-6, the J call TRBJ2-2; 9 bases are a match to TRBD2. The germline V gene encodes CDR1 SGHDT and CDR2 YYEEEE. This CDR3 spans 15 amino acids. The V segment lost 4 bases and the J segment 4 bases; nucleotides outside the gene matches: 5. Here the CDR3 reads CASSILAGSTGELFF. CDR3 coding DNA: TGTGCCAGCAGCATCCTAGCGGGGAGCACCGGGGAGCTGTTTTTT.

The chain is built from TRBV7-9 and TRBJ2-1; TRBD1 agrees at 9 bases. J gave up 7 bases and V 6 bases, and 7 bases lay outside the gene matches. Germline values: CDR1 SEHNR, CDR2 FQNEAQ (reference sequence). The CDR3 is made up of 14 amino acids. The CDR3: CASRGTGRKNEQFF. The CDR3 nucleotides read TGTGCCAGCAGAGGGACAGGGCGAAAAAATGAGCAGTTCTTC.

This chain uses TRBV7-9 with TRBJ1-5, with 10 bases lining up with TRBD1. The germline V gene encodes CDR1 SEHNR and CDR2 FQNEAQ (reference sequence). J was trimmed by 0 bases and V by 5 bases; bases with no gene match: 7. This CDR3 has 17 amino acids. The CDR3 region is CASSTDRGTYSNQPQHF. CDR3 in DNA: TGTGCCAGCAGCACGGACAGGGGGACGTATAGCAATCAGCCCCAGCATTTT.

The genes are TRBV12-2 and TRBJ2-1; the table's TRBD2 call for D was not verified on the DNA. TRBV12-2 corresponds to a pseudogene. The CDR3 is 13 amino acids. The CDR3 is CASRSKPPNEQFF. Here the CDR3 DNA reads TGTGCAAGTCGAAGTAAGCCCCCCAATGAGCAGTTCTTC.

This chain uses TRBV18 with TRBJ2-7, with D perhaps matching TRBD2 (6 bases). The CDR3 is 14 amino acids. V lost 2 bases and J 6 bases, leaving 14 bases between the germline ends. Germline loops: CDR1 KGHSH, CDR2 LQKENI. For the CDR3, the DNA is TGTGCCAGCTCACCAGGTTTACTAGCCGCCGAGCAGTACTTC. Translated: CASSPGLLAAEQYF.

This clone was seen once. The V and J genes are TRBV5-4 and TRBJ2-7; D may be TRBD1 or TRBD2 (6 bases each). Germline values: CDR1 SGHNT, CDR2 YYREEE (reference sequence). The ends were cut back, 4 bases at V and 3 bases at J, with 17 bases in the middle. The CDR3 covers 15 residues. The DNA for the CDR3 is TGTGCCAGCAGCAGAGGGGGGACATTAGACTACGAGCAGTACTTC. This translates into CASSRGGTLDYEQYF. The complete variable domain, with remaining parts taken from reference TRBV5-4 and TRBJ2-7, reads ETGVTQSPTHLIKTRGQQVTLRCSSQSGHNTVSWYQQALGQGPQFIFQYYREEENGRGNFPPRFSGLQFPNYSSELNVNALELDDSALYLCASSRGGTLDYEQYFGPGTRLTVT.

The chain has TRBV7-2 and TRBJ1-2, with TRBD1 matching over 11 bases. This CDR3 region has 14 residues. The junction had 1 base not matched to a gene; V was cut back by 3 bases and J by 4 bases. Germline V gives CDR1 SGHTA, CDR2 FQGNSA. In nucleotides, the CDR3 is TGTGCCAGCAGCTTGGGACAGGGGGGCTATGGCTACACCTTC. It is translated as CASSLGQGGYGYTF. The complete variable domain, with remaining parts taken from reference TRBV7-2 and TRBJ1-2, reads GAGVSQSPSNKVTEKGKDVELRCDPISGHTALYWYRQSLGQGLEFLIYFQGNSAPDKSGLPSDRFSAERTGGSVSTLTIQRTQQEDSAVYLCASSLGQGGYGYTFGSGTRLTVV.

This chain joins TRBV11-3 and TRBJ1-1; D is unclear. Germline V gene sequence: CDR1 SGHNT, CDR2 YENEEA. V was clipped by 3 bases and J by 2 bases, with 7 bases between them. The CDR3 totals 13 residues. The CDR3 spells CASSFDGNTEAFF. The CDR3 DNA reads TGTGCCAGCAGCTTCGACGGTAACACTGAAGCTTTCTTT.

The rearrangement joins TRBV5-8 to TRBJ1-6; D unclear. Trimming shortened V by 0 bases and J by 6 bases, and 10 bases separated the two germline ends. Germline V gene sequence: CDR1 SGHTS, CDR2 YDEGEE. The CDR3 totals 15 residues. This CDR3 is CASSLGGQFNSPLHF. The CDR3 DNA is TGTGCCAGCAGCTTGGGCGGTCAGTTTAATTCACCCCTCCACTTT.

The chain couples TRBV9 to TRBJ2-7, with D unresolved. V lost 0 bases and J lost 6, with 10 bases in between. The germline gives CDR1 SGDLS, CDR2 YYNGEE. CDR3 length: 13 residues. CDR3 sequence: CASSVDPLAEQYF. CDR3 DNA sequence: TGTGCCAGCAGCGTAGATCCCTTGGCCGAGCAGTACTTC.

CDR3 residues: CASSLNPVPQETQYF. CDR3 DNA: TGCGCCAGCAGTTTAAATCCGGTGCCCCAAGAGACCCAGTACTTC. The chain has TRBV5-1 and TRBJ2-5; D uncertain. This CDR3 region has 15 residues. CDR1 is SGHRS, CDR2 YFSETQ, per germline. Trimming took 5 bases from V and 1 from J, leaving 15 bases between them. The variable domain in full, completed from reference TRBV5-1 and TRBJ2-5, reads KAGVTQTPRYLIKTRGQQVTLSCSPISGHRSVSWYQQTPGQGLQFLFEYFSETQRNKGNFPGRFSGRQFSNSRSEMNVSTLELGDSALYLCASSLNPVPQETQYFGPGTRLLVL.

This chain connects TRBV15 to TRBJ2-3; TRBD2 is a possible D gene (5 bases). The ends were cut back, 0 bases at V and 8 bases at J, with 9 bases in the middle. This CDR3 has 13 residues. Germline V gene sequence: CDR1 LNHNV, CDR2 YYDKDF (reference sequence). CDR3 coding DNA: TGTGCCACCAGCAGAGATGAGGAGGTTACGCAGTATTTT. Translating it yields CATSRDEEVTQYF. Full variable domain (outside the CDR3, taken from reference TRBV15 and TRBJ2-3): DAMVIQNPRYQVTQFGKPVTLSCSQTLNHNVMYWYQQKSSQAPKLLFHYYDKDFNNEADTPDNFQSRRPNTSFCFLDIRSPGLGDTAMYLCATSRDEEVTQYFGPGTRLTVL.

This chain uses TRBV19 with TRBJ2-6; D is undetermined. The CDR3 totals 14 residues. The germline V gene has CDR1 LNHDA and CDR2 SQIVND (reference sequence). Trimming removed 8 bases from V and 1 base from J, with 9 bases in between. The CDR3 DNA sequence: TGTGCCAGTTCGAAGGCGTCTGGGGCCAACGTCCTGACTTTC. Its translation: CASSKASGANVLTF.

This rearrangement joins TRBV6-5 to TRBJ1-4; 7 positions match TRBD1. V dropped 1 base and J dropped 12; count of bases not matched to a gene: 8. Germline V gene data show CDR1 as MNHEY and CDR2 as SVGAGI. The CDR3 is 14 amino acids. CDR3 residues: CASSYLTGKGELFF. The CDR3, as DNA: TGTGCCAGCAGTTACTTGACAGGGAAGGGAGAACTGTTTTTT.

The genes are TRBV5-8 and TRBJ2-3; D possibly uses TRBD1 or TRBD2 (5 bases each). Germline CDR1 is SGHTS and CDR2 is YDEGEE. CDR3 length equals 16 residues. V was clipped by 4 bases and J by 6 bases, with 21 bases between them. Written as DNA, the CDR3 is TGTGCCAGCAGCGGGGGTACTAGTGCGTGGCCGGATACGCAGTATTTT. Translated, it gives CASSGGTSAWPDTQYF. The entire variable domain, with the rest obtained from reference TRBV5-8 and TRBJ2-3, is as follows: EAGVTQSPTHLIKTRGQQATLRCSPISGHTSVYWYQQALGLGLQFLLWYDEGEERNRGNFPPRFSGRQFPNYSSELNVNALELEDSALYLCASSGGTSAWPDTQYFGPGTRLTVL.

The chain links TRBV19 to TRBJ2-7; D possibly corresponds to TRBD1 (6 bases). CDR3 length: 14 amino acids. Germline V lookup: CDR1 LNHDA, CDR2 SQIVND (reference sequence). V lost 5 bases and J 3 bases, leaving 14 bases between the germline ends. In nucleotides, the CDR3 is TGTGCCAGTAGTCCGACCCCGGACAGCTACGAGCAGTACTTC. Its protein is CASSPTPDSYEQYF.

The CDR3 here is CASSEFLGNSNQPQHF. The CDR3, as DNA: TGTGCCAGCAGTGAATTCCTGGGGAATAGCAATCAGCCCCAGCATTTT. V usage is TRBV6-1 and J usage is TRBJ1-5; D is uncertain. Per germline, CDR1 MNHNS and CDR2 SASEGT. Trimming took off 2 bases at V and 0 bases at J, with 11 bases between the two ends. The CDR3 contains 16 residues.

CDR3 in DNA: TGTGCCAGCAGCCAGGGGACAGGGGGCGAAGGGACCCAGTACTTC. Residues: CASSQGTGGEGTQYF. The chain carries TRBV3-1 (or the pseudogene TRBV3-2) and TRBJ2-5; 12 positions match TRBD1. V lost 3 bases and J lost 7; bases outside the gene matches: 6. The CDR3 loop spans 15 amino acids. Germline V lookup: CDR1 LGHDT, CDR2 YNNKEL (reference sequence).

V gene TRBV24-1 combines with J gene TRBJ1-5; unclear D gene. This CDR3 region has 15 residues. Trimming pared 5 bases from V and 5 bases from J, leaving 15 bases between. Germline CDR1 reads KGHDR; CDR2 reads SFDVKD. CDR3 DNA: TGTGCCACCAGTGGCCAGGACGGGCCGCATCAGCCCCAGCATTTT. Translated, it gives CATSGQDGPHQPQHF.

The chain recombines TRBV30 with TRBJ1-4; D is unclear. Trimming left V 4 bases short and J 13 bases short, with 22 bases between. CDR3 length equals 14 residues. Germline V gene lookup returns CDR1 GTSNPN and CDR2 SVGIG (reference sequence). The CDR3 coding sequence is TGTGCCTGGAAAGGGAGGCCGAACTCTGGTGGACTGTTTTTT. It translates to CAWKGRPNSGGLFF.

This sequence joins TRBV13 and TRBJ1-1; maybe TRBD1 (5 bases). The germline CDR1 and CDR2 sequences are PRHDT and FYEKMQ (reference sequence). Trimming removed 5 bases from V and 0 bases from J, with 16 bases in between. The CDR3 extends over 16 amino acids. CDR3 residues: CASSLSGLSLNTEAFF. The CDR3 nucleotides are TGTGCCAGCAGCCTCTCAGGGCTATCACTGAACACTGAAGCTTTCTTT.

CDR3 DNA: TGTGCCACCAGCAGGCAGGGGGGGTATAGCAATCAGCCCCAGCATTTT. Amino acid sequence: CATSRQGGYSNQPQHF. The chain combines TRBV15 with TRBJ1-5, with 7 bases fitting TRBD1. CDR1 and CDR2 (germline): LNHNV, YYDKDF (reference sequence). CDR3 length: 16 residues. J lost 0 bases, V lost 3 bases, and 5 bases had no gene match.

V gene TRBV29-1 combines with J gene TRBJ2-7; tentatively, D is TRBD2 (5 bases). The length of the CDR3 is 13 residues. Looked up from germline, CDR1 is SQVTM and CDR2 is ANQGSEA. V was clipped by 4 bases and J by 7 bases, with 17 bases between them. The CDR3 sequence: CSVVGPSPGEQYF. DNA of the CDR3: TGCAGCGTTGTCGGGCCATCACCGGGGGAGCAGTACTTC.

This chain joins TRBV5-1 and TRBJ2-3, with unresolved D. The CDR3 has 14 residues. V lost 4 bases and J 3 bases, leaving 12 bases between the germline ends. Germline V gene data show CDR1 as SGHRS and CDR2 as YFSETQ. The CDR3 loop reads CASSPGGLTDTQYF. CDR3 nucleotide sequence: TGCGCCAGCAGCCCCGGTGGGCTGACAGATACGCAGTATTTT.

This clone has a handful of counts. V and J are TRBV9 and TRBJ2-7, with D perhaps TRBD1 (6 bases). Deletions cut 0 bases from V and 3 bases from J, with 10 bases between. Germline-derived CDR1 and CDR2 are SGDLS and YYNGEE. This CDR3 has 14 amino acids. CDR3: CASSVGQGNYEQYF. DNA of the CDR3: TGTGCCAGCAGCGTAGGTCAGGGGAACTACGAGCAGTACTTC.

The rearrangement joins TRBV7-2 to TRBJ2-1; D not certain. In germline, CDR1 is SGHTA, CDR2 FQGNSA. Trimming took off 0 bases at V and 3 bases at J, with 6 bases between the two ends. This CDR3 is 14 amino acids long. CDR3 DNA sequence: TGTGCCAGCAGCTTAGCGTCAGACTACAATGAGCAGTTCTTC. It translates to CASSLASDYNEQFF.

The J gene is TRBJ2-3, the V gene TRBV2; tentatively, D is TRBD1 (5 bases). Trimming removed 3 bases at V and 2 bases at J, with 12 bases between. From germline, CDR1 is SNHLY and CDR2 FYNNEI. This CDR3 spans 15 amino acids. CDR3 DNA: TGTGCCAGCAGTGAGGGGCAGACTCCCACAGATACGCAGTATTTT. Its translation: CASSEGQTPTDTQYF. The whole variable domain, filled in from reference TRBV2 and TRBJ2-3, reads EPEVTQTPSHQVTQMGQEVILRCVPISNHLYFYWYRQILGQKVEFLVSFYNNEISEKSEIFDDQFSVERPDGSNFTLKIRSTKLEDSAMYFCASSEGQTPTDTQYFGPGTRLTVL.